This TCR beta chain appears in the sequencing data of a study of blood T cells in healthy people across ages. The CDR3 is 14 amino acids. The germline V gene encodes CDR1 DFQATT and CDR2 SNEGSKA (reference sequence). V lost 3 bases and J lost 7; bases outside the gene matches: 8. This clonotype was found once. A J-beta primer mix and a sample-barcoded 5' primer were used in a second PCR of roughly 6 to 11 cycles. Each sample yielded at least 3 million CDR3-containing paired-end reads. TCRdb analysed the 5' RACE reads with MiXCR anew, one entry per CDR3 protein. The table shows about 690,000 distinct CDR3 sequences, with roughly 43% occurring only once.

The specimen was blood. This clonotype originated in a man aged 80 or over in good health. V gene TRBV20-1 combines with J gene TRBJ2-2; 7 positions agree with TRBD2. CDR3 sequence (DNA): TGCAGTGCTAGTAGAGGACTAGTTAACGGGGAGCTGTTTTTT. Its translation is CSASRGLVNGELFF.